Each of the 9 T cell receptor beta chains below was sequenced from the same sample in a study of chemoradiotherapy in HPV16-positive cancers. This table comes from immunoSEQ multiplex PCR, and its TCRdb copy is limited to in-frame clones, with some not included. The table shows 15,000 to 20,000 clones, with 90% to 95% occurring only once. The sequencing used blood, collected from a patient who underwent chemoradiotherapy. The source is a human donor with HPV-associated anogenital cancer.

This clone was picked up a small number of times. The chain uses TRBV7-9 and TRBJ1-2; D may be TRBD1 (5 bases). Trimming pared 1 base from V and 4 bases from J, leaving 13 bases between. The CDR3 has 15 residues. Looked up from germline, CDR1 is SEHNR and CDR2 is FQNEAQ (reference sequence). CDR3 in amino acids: CASSLGAGHGYGYTF. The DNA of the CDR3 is TGTGCCAGCAGCTTAGGGGCAGGGCATGGCTATGGCTACACCTTC. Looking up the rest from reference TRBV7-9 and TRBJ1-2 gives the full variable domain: DTGVSQNPRHKITKRGQNVTFRCDPISEHNRLYWYRQTLGQGPEFLTYFQNEAQLEKSRLLSDRFSAERPKGSFSTLEIQRTEQGDSAMYLCASSLGAGHGYGYTFGSGTRLTVV.

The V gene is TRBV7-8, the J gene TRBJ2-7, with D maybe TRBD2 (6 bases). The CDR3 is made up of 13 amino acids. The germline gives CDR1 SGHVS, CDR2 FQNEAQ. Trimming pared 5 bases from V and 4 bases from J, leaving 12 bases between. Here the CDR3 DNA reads TGTGCCAGCAGCGGCCTAGCGAAGTACGAGCAGTACGTC. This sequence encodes CASSGLAKYEQYV.

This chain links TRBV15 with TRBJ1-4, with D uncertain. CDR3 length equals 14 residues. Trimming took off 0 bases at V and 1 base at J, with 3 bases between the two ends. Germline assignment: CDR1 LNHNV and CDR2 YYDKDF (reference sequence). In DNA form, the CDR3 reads TGTGCCACCAGCAGAGATATAACTAATGAAAAACTGTTTTTT. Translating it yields CATSRDITNEKLFF.

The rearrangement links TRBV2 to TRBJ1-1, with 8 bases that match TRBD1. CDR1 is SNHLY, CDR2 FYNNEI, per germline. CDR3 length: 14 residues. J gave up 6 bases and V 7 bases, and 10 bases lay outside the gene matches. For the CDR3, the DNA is TGTGCCAGCATCCTCGACAGGGGTGGTGCTGAAGCTTTCTTT. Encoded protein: CASILDRGGAEAFF.

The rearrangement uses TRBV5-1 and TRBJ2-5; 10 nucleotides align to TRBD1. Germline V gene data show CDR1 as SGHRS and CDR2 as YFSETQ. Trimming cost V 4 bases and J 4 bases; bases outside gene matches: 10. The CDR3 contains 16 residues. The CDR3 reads CASSPEGQGRGETQYF. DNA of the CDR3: TGCGCCAGCAGCCCTGAGGGACAGGGGCGGGGAGAGACCCAGTACTTC.

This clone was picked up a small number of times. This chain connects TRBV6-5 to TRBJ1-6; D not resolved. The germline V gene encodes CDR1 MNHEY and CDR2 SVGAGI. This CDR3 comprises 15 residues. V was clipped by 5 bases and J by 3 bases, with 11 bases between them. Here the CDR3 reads CASSKGRIYNSPLHF. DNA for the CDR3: TGTGCCAGCAGTAAAGGACGGATCTATAATTCACCCCTCCACTTT.

The CDR3 loop is CASSTDSPGELFF. For the CDR3, the DNA is TGTGCCAGCAGCACCGATTCGCCCGGGGAGCTGTTTTTT. The chain is built from TRBV9 and TRBJ2-2; D remains ambiguous. From germline, CDR1 is SGDLS and CDR2 YYNGEE. The CDR3 covers 13 residues. V shed 4 bases and J shed 6 bases, with 10 bases lying between them.

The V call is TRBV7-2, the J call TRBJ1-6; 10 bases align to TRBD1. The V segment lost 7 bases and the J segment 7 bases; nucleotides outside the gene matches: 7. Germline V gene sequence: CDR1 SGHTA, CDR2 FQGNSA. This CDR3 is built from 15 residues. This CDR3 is CASTQRDRGNSPLHF. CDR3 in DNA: TGTGCCAGCACCCAAAGGGACAGGGGAAATTCACCCCTCCACTTT.

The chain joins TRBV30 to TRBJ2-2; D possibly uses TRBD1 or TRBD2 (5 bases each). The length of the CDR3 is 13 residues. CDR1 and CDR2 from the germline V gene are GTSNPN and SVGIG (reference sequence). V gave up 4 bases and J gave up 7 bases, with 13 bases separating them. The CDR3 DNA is TGTGCCTGGACCGGGACGGCGTTCGGGGAGCTGTTTTTT. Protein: CAWTGTAFGELFF.